This TCR beta chain was identified during a study of blood T cells in healthy people across ages. At least 6.5 million PBMCs were isolated per sample. Then a second PCR, running roughly 7 to 11 cycles, was carried out with a sample-barcoded 5' primer and a J-beta primer mix. TCRdb fed the 5' RACE reads into MiXCR, producing one record per CDR3 protein. The sample contains around 990,000 distinct CDR3 sequences, less than 25% of which appear only once. V was shortened by 1 base and J by 4 bases, with 10 bases between the two germline ends. Looked up from germline, CDR1 is LNHNV and CDR2 is YYDKDF (reference sequence). The CDR3 is 15 residues long. The data were also submitted as part of a second study, on T cells of mothers and their children. Per that study: A few healthy Caucasian mothers, along with their six children, were the donors. All extracted RNA went into cDNA synthesis, about 1.4 ug per 15 ul. T cell clones that were persistent and microchimeric went undetected.

The chain carries TRBV15 and TRBJ2-2; D assignment may be TRBD1 or TRBD2 (5 bases each). This TCR came from a girl aged 2-15 years in good health. Material: blood. DNA for the CDR3: TGTGCCACCAGCAGAGCTCGAGGGACCACCGGGGAGCTGTTTTTT. Translated: CATSRARGTTGELFF. Full variable domain (outside the CDR3, taken from reference TRBV15 and TRBJ2-2): DAMVIQNPRYQVTQFGKPVTLSCSQTLNHNVMYWYQQKSSQAPKLLFHYYDKDFNNEADTPDNFQSRRPNTSFCFLDIRSPGLGDTAMYLCATSRARGTTGELFFGEGSRLTVL.